This TCR beta chain is drawn from a study of cytomegalovirus exposure and HLA in healthy donors. Study details: Across 300 to 400 genotyped donors, approximately 81% landed in the Caucasian-associated ancestry cluster. Study outcomes and limitations: Analysis performed later showed TCR beta chains linked to HLA being more clonally expanded than equally common others. The authors enumerated under 200 TCR beta chains as linked to cytomegalovirus. CMV serostatus was the sole immune exposure information available.

In germline, CDR1 is SNHLY, CDR2 FYNNEI. There are 16 residues in the CDR3. The PCR employed 60 Vbeta primers together with 13 Jbeta primers. TCRdb's table, derived via immunoSEQ multiplex PCR, lists solely in-frame clones and lacks some. The sample comprises 150,000 or so clones, approximately 80% of which are singletons, and 13% rests with the top ten. On this clone itself: Its antigen remains unidentified.

Sequencing was done on a sample of PBMCs. The sequence derives from a middle-aged man in good health and CMV-seropositive. This rearrangement joins TRBV2 to TRBJ2-5, with D perhaps TRBD2 (5 bases). Judging by the DNA end, TRBJ2-7 fits better; the J call may be wrong. The CDR3 loop is CASSVNEGALGSEQYF. The CDR3 nucleotides are TGTGCCAGCAGTGTAAATGAAGGTGCCCTGGGGAGCGAGCAGTACTTC.